This is a list of T cell receptor beta chains from one sample in a study of T cell repertoires in cytomegalovirus infection. TCRdb re-derived calls from the reads in MiXCR, one entry per CDR3 protein. The sample holds some 350,000 distinct CDR3 sequences, around a sixth seen once. The specimen sequenced was PBMCs. The source is a human donor in good health (CMV status not recorded). Some clones in this sample may be carry-over from other donors' samples. Each CDR3 is given with its conserved first and last residue. The D gene is left open where the match is weak. Clone size, where shown, is once, few, many, or a class for clones that have expanded.

size: -; D: -; J: TRBJ2-1; V: TRBV10-3; DNA: TGTGCCTCCGGGCCACGGGATCCGCAGTTCTTC; CDR3: CASGPRDPQFF
size: few; D: TRBD2; J: TRBJ2-1; V: TRBV7-6; DNA: TGTGCCAGCAGCCCCCGGGGAGGGGTCGATGAGCAGTTCTTC; CDR3: CASSPRGGVDEQFF
size: -; D: -; J: TRBJ2-3; V: TRBV29-1; DNA: TGCAGCGCCCCCCGGACTAGCACAGATACGCAGTATTTT; CDR3: CSAPRTSTDTQYF
size: many; D: TRBD1; J: TRBJ2-1; V: TRBV12-3/TRBV12-4; DNA: TGTGCCAGCGGGGGACAGGGGGCGGCCAATGAGCAGTTCTTC; CDR3: CASGGQGAANEQFF
size: many; D: -; J: TRBJ1-5; V: TRBV6-6; DNA: TGTGCCAGCAGCCCCGAAGGCTTGTATCAGCCCCAGCATTTT; CDR3: CASSPEGLYQPQHF
size: many; D: -; J: TRBJ1-4; V: TRBV7-8; DNA: TGTGCCAGCAGCCGGGGGCTGGATGAAAAACTGTTTTTT; CDR3: CASSRGLDEKLFF
size: many; D: TRBD1; J: TRBJ2-2; V: TRBV7-8; DNA: TGTGCCAGCAGCCAGAGAGACAGGGGAAACACCGGGGAGCTGTTTTTT; CDR3: CASSQRDRGNTGELFF
size: -; D: TRBD1; J: TRBJ1-1; V: TRBV2; DNA: TGTGCCAGCAAGATGGAAGGGGGCATCGTGAACACTGAAGCTTTCTTT; CDR3: CASKMEGGIVNTEAFF
size: few; D: TRBD2; J: TRBJ2-3; V: TRBV5-6; DNA: TGTGCCAGCAGCGCCGGGGGGGCCGCACCAACAGGGACGCAGTATTTT; CDR3: CASSAGGAAPTGTQYF
size: few; D: TRBD2; J: TRBJ2-3; V: TRBV5-4; DNA: TGTGCCAGCAGCTTGAGACTAGCGGGAGCAGATACGCAGTATTTT; CDR3: CASSLRLAGADTQYF
size: many; D: TRBD2; J: TRBJ2-7; V: TRBV6-1; DNA: TGTGCCAGCAGTCCTAGCGGGAGGCCAACCTACGAGCAGTACTTC; CDR3: CASSPSGRPTYEQYF
size: many; D: -; J: TRBJ1-5; V: TRBV7-2; DNA: TGTGCCAGCAGCTTAATTCCAAATATGCAGCCCCAGCATTTT; CDR3: CASSLIPNMQPQHF
size: many; D: -; J: TRBJ2-7; V: TRBV12-5; DNA: TGTGCTAGTGGTCTGGCCTACGGCGGGTTCTCCTACGAGCAGTACTTC; CDR3: CASGLAYGGFSYEQYF
size: -; D: TRBD1; J: TRBJ2-7; V: TRBV28; DNA: TGTGCCAGCGGCGTCACGGGGACAGGATCCTACGAGCAGTACTTC; CDR3: CASGVTGTGSYEQYF
size: many; D: TRBD2; J: TRBJ2-7; V: TRBV7-9; DNA: TGTGCCAGCAGCGAAGACGGGGGGTTCTTGGGGCAGTACTTC; CDR3: CASSEDGGFLGQYF
size: -; D: -; J: TRBJ1-2; V: TRBV12-3/TRBV12-4; DNA: TGTGCCAGCAGTAAATTTGGTGGTGACTATAGCTACACCTTC; CDR3: CASSKFGGDYSYTF
size: -; D: -; J: TRBJ2-7; V: TRBV6-6; DNA: TGTGCCAGCAGTCCCAACCCGGCGACAGTCTCCTACGAGCAGTACTTC; CDR3: CASSPNPATVSYEQYF
size: few; D: -; J: TRBJ2-5; V: TRBV6-2/TRBV6-3; DNA: TGTGCCAGCATTCAAAAAGAGACCCAGTACTTC; CDR3: CASIQKETQYF
size: -; D: TRBD1; J: TRBJ2-2; V: TRBV4-1; DNA: TGCGCCAGCAGCCAAGGGCAGGGGGATGCCGGGGAGCTGTTTTTT; CDR3: CASSQGQGDAGELFF
size: -; D: TRBD2; J: TRBJ2-3; V: TRBV29-1; DNA: TGCAGCGTTATAGGGACTAGCGGCGTCACAGATACGCAGTATTTT; CDR3: CSVIGTSGVTDTQYF
size: many; D: TRBD2; J: TRBJ2-1; V: TRBV7-6; DNA: TGTGCCAGCAGCTTAGGAGCGGGGAAGTTCAATGAGCAGTTCTTC; CDR3: CASSLGAGKFNEQFF
size: few; D: -; J: TRBJ1-2; V: TRBV7-8; DNA: TGTGCCAGCAGCTTTTTGGGGGCGGGGGACTATGGCTACACCTTC; CDR3: CASSFLGAGDYGYTF
size: many; D: -; J: TRBJ2-7; V: TRBV10-3; DNA: TGTGCCATCAGGGAACAGGCCAGAGGGGACTACGAGCAGTACTTC; CDR3: CAIREQARGDYEQYF
size: many; D: -; J: TRBJ2-4; V: TRBV11-3; DNA: TGTGCCAGCAGCTTAAGAGACGACATTCAGTACTTC; CDR3: CASSLRDDIQYF
size: few; D: TRBD2; J: TRBJ2-2; V: TRBV27; DNA: TGTGCCAGCAGGCTAGCGGGGGCCAACACCGGGGAGCTGTTTTTT; CDR3: CASRLAGANTGELFF
size: few; D: -; J: TRBJ2-1; V: TRBV20-1; DNA: TGCAGTGCTAGCGGGGGTAGGAATGAGCAGTTCTTC; CDR3: CSASGGRNEQFF
size: -; D: -; J: TRBJ2-1; V: TRBV7-9; DNA: TGTGCCAGCAGCCACTCGCGTAATGAGCAGTTCTTC; CDR3: CASSHSRNEQFF
size: many; D: -; J: TRBJ1-2; V: TRBV7-2; DNA: TGTGCCAGCAGTTTCGTGGGGCAGGGCGCTAACTATGGCTACACCTTC; CDR3: CASSFVGQGANYGYTF
size: few; D: -; J: TRBJ1-2; V: TRBV27; DNA: TGTGCCAGCAGTTCCTGGGGAGGGGATGACTATGGCTACACCTTC; CDR3: CASSSWGGDDYGYTF
size: many; D: TRBD2; J: TRBJ2-3; V: TRBV7-2; DNA: TGTGCCAGCAGCTTAGCGCAGGCGGGGGGGCAATATACGCAGTATTTT; CDR3: CASSLAQAGGQYTQYF
size: many; D: -; J: TRBJ1-1; V: TRBV7-8; DNA: TGTGCCAGCAGCTTAGCACGCCATGAAGCTTTCTTT; CDR3: CASSLARHEAFF
size: -; D: -; J: TRBJ2-7; V: TRBV6-5; DNA: TGTGCCAGCACCTATGGGGCCGAGCAGTACTTC; CDR3: CASTYGAEQYF
size: -; D: -; J: TRBJ2-5; V: TRBV4-1; DNA: TGCGCCAGCAGCCAAGTGGACTATCGAGAGACCCAGTACTTC; CDR3: CASSQVDYRETQYF
size: -; D: TRBD1; J: TRBJ1-4; V: TRBV6-5; DNA: TGTGCCAGCAGTTCAGAGACAGGGTCGGAAAAACTGTTTTTT; CDR3: CASSSETGSEKLFF
size: many; D: -; J: TRBJ1-5; V: TRBV19; DNA: TGTGCCAGTAGTTGGGCGGATAGCAATCAGCCCCAGCATTTT; CDR3: CASSWADSNQPQHF
size: many; D: -; J: TRBJ1-6; V: TRBV4-1; DNA: TGCGCCAGCAGACATCCGACAGGCTATAATTCACCCCTCCACTTT; CDR3: CASRHPTGYNSPLHF
size: -; D: TRBD2; J: TRBJ2-3; V: TRBV7-9; DNA: TGTGCCAGCAGCTTAACCGAGCTAGCGGAAGGGACAGATACGCAGTATTTT; CDR3: CASSLTELAEGTDTQYF
size: -; D: -; J: TRBJ2-5; V: TRBV20-1; DNA: TGCAGTGGAGACATCCAAGAGACCCAGTACTTC; CDR3: CSGDIQETQYF
size: many; D: -; J: TRBJ2-7; V: TRBV7-9; DNA: TGTGCCAGCAGCCAGGTCGGGGGCGTCGGCGAGCAGTACTTC; CDR3: CASSQVGGVGEQYF
size: -; D: TRBD2; J: TRBJ2-7; V: TRBV20-1; DNA: TGCAGTGCTAGTCTTTCTTCCCTAGCGGTTCCCTACGAGCAGTACTTC; CDR3: CSASLSSLAVPYEQYF
size: -; D: TRBD2; J: TRBJ2-2; V: TRBV29-1; DNA: TGCAGCGTCGGAGGGACTAGCGGGGGGTTCGCGAACACCGGGGAGCTGTTTTTT; CDR3: CSVGGTSGGFANTGELFF
size: many; D: -; J: TRBJ2-1; V: TRBV7-9; DNA: TGTGCCAGCAGCTCTAGGTACGAAGAGAGTGAGCAGTTCTTC; CDR3: CASSSRYEESEQFF
size: many; D: -; J: TRBJ2-7; V: TRBV20-1; DNA: TGCAGTGCCCTTCCCTCCTACGAGCAGTACTTC; CDR3: CSALPSYEQYF
size: -; D: -; J: TRBJ1-4; V: TRBV29-1; DNA: TGCAGCGTTGTAGGGGACAATGAAAAACTGTTTTTT; CDR3: CSVVGDNEKLFF
size: few; D: -; J: TRBJ2-1; V: TRBV7-9; DNA: TGTGCCAGCACCGACCATTATGAGCAGTTCTTC; CDR3: CASTDHYEQFF
size: many; D: -; J: TRBJ2-1; V: TRBV10-3; DNA: TGTGCCATCAGTGAGTCCCCGGGGGCCGGTGAGCAGTTCTTC; CDR3: CAISESPGAGEQFF
size: few; D: TRBD2; J: TRBJ2-2; V: TRBV6-2/TRBV6-3; DNA: TGTGCCAGCAGACTAGCGGGAGGTTTCGGGGAGCTGTTTTTT; CDR3: CASRLAGGFGELFF
size: few; D: -; J: TRBJ2-1; V: TRBV10-3; DNA: TGTGCCATCTTTTCAGGAGGGTTGGGCAATGAGCAGTTCTTC; CDR3: CAIFSGGLGNEQFF
size: -; D: -; J: TRBJ2-7; V: TRBV7-2; DNA: TGTGCCAGCAGCCAACCGGAGTACCGGCAGTACTTC; CDR3: CASSQPEYRQYF
size: many; D: -; J: TRBJ2-7; V: TRBV7-2; DNA: TGTGCCAGCAGCTTAGCTAGCAGGTACGAGCAGTACTTC; CDR3: CASSLASRYEQYF